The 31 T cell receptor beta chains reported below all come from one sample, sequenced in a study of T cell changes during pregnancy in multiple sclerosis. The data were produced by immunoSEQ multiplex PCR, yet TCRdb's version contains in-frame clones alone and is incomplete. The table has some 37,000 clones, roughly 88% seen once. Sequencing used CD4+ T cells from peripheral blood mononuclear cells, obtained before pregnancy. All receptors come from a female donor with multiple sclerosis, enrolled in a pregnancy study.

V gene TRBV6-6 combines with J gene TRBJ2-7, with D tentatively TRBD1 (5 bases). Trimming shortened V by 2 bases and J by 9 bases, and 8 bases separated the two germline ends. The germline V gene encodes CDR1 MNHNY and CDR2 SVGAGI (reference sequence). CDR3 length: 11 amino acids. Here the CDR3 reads CASSYQGAQYF. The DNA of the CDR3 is TGTGCCAGCAGTTACCAGGGTGCGCAGTACTTC.

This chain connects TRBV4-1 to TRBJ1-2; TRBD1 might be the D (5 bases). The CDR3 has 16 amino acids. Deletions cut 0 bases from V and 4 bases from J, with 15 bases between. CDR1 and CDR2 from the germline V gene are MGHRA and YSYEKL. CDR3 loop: CASSQELGARGYGYTF. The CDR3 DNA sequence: TGCGCCAGCAGCCAAGAATTAGGGGCGCGTGGCTATGGCTACACCTTC.

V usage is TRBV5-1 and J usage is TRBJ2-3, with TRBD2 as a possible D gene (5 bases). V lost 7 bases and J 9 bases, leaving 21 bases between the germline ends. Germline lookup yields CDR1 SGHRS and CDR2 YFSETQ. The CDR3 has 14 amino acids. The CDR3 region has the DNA TGCGCCAGCCGCTATGCGGGCACTGGGGAAACGCAGTATTTT. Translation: CASRYAGTGETQYF.

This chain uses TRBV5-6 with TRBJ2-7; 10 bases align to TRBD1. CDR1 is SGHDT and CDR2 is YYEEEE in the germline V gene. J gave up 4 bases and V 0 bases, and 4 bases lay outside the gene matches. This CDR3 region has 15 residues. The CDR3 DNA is TGTGCCAGCAGCTTGGTACCGGGACAGGGGTACGAGCAGTACTTC. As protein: CASSLVPGQGYEQYF.

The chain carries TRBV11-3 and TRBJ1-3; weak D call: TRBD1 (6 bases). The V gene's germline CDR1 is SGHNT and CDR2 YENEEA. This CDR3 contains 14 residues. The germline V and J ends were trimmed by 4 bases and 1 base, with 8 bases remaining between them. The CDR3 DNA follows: TGTGCCAGCAGCTCGACAGGTTCTGGAAACACCATATATTTT. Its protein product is CASSSTGSGNTIYF.

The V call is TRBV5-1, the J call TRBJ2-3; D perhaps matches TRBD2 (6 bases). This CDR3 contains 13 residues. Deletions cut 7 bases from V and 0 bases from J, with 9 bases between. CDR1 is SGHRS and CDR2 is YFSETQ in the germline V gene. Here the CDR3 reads CASGGLSTDTQYF. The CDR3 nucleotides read TGCGCCAGCGGCGGACTAAGCACAGATACGCAGTATTTT.

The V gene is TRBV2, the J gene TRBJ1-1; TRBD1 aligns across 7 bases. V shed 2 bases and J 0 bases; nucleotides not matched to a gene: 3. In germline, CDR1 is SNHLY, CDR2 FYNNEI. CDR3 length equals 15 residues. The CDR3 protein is CASSETGQLNTEAFF. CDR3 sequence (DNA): TGTGCCAGCAGTGAAACGGGACAGCTGAACACTGAAGCTTTCTTT.

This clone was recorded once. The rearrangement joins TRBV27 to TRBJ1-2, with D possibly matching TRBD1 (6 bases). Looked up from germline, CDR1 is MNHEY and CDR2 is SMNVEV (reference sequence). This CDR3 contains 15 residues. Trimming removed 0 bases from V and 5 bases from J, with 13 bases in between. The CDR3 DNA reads TGTGCCAGCAGTTTATCCTACAGGGAATTGTATGGCTACACCTTC. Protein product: CASSLSYRELYGYTF.

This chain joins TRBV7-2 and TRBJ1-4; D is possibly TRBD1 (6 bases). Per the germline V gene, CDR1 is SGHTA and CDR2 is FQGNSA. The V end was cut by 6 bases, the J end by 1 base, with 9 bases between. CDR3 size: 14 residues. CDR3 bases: TGTGCCAGCAGTGTACAGGGAACTAATGAAAAACTGTTTTTT. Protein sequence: CASSVQGTNEKLFF.

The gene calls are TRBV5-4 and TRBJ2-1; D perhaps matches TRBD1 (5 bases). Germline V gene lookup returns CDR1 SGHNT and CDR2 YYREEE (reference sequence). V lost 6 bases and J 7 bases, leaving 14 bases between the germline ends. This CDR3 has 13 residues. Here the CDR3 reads CASIQGPRNEQFF. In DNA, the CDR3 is TGTGCCAGCATCCAGGGCCCAAGGAATGAGCAGTTCTTC.

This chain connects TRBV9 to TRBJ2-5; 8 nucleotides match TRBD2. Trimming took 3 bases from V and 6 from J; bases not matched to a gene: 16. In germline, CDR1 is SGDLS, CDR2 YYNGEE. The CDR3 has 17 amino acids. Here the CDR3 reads CASSASGWREEGKTQYF. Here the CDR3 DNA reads TGTGCCAGCAGCGCCTCCGGTTGGCGGGAGGAAGGGAAGACCCAGTACTTC. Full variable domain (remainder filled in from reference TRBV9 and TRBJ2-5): DSGVTQTPKHLITATGQRVTLRCSPRSGDLSVYWYQQSLDQGLQFLIQYYNGEERAKGNILERFSAQQFPDLHSELNLSSLELGDSALYFCASSASGWREEGKTQYFGPGTRLLVL.

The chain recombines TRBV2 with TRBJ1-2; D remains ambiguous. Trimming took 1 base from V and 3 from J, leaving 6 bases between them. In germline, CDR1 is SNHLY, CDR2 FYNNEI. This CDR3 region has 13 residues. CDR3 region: CASSEGQYYGYTF. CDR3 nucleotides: TGTGCCAGCAGTGAAGGGCAGTACTATGGCTACACCTTC.

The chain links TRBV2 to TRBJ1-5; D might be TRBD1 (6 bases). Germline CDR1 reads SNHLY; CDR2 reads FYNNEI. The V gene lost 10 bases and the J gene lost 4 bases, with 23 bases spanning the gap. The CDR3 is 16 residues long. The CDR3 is CATSPPGHVKNQPQHF. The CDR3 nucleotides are TGTGCCACCTCCCCTCCGGGACACGTAAAGAATCAGCCCCAGCATTTT.

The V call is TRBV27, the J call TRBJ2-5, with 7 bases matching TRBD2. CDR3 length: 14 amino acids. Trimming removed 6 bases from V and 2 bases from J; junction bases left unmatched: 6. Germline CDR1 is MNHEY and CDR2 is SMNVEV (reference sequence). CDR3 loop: CASSPLARQETQYF. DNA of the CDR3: TGTGCCAGCAGCCCACTAGCGCGGCAAGAGACCCAGTACTTC.

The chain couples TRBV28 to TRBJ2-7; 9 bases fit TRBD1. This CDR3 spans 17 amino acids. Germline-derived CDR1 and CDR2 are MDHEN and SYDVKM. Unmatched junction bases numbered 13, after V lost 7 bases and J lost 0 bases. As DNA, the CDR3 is TGTGCCAGCATCTCCACCCCGGGACAGGGCGCCTCCTACGAGCAGTACTTC. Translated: CASISTPGQGASYEQYF.

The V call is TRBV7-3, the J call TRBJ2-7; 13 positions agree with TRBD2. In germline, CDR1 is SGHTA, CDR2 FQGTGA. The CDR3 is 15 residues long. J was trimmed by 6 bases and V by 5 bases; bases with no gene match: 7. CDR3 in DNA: TGTGCCAGCAGCCCCACTAGCGGGAGGGCCTCCGAGCAGTACTTC. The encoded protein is CASSPTSGRASEQYF.

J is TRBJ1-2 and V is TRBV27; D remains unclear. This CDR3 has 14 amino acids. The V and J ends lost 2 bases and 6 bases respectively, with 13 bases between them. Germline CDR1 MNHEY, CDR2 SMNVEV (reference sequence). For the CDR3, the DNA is TGTGCCAGCAGTTTAAATTGGGCAGAGAATGGCTACACCTTC. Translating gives CASSLNWAENGYTF.

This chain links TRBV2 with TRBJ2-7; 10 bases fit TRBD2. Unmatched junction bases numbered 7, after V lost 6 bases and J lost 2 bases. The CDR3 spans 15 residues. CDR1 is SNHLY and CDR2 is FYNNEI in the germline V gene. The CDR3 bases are TGTGCCAGCAGAGTCTCTAGCGGGGGAACCTACGAGCAGTACTTC. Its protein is CASRVSSGGTYEQYF.

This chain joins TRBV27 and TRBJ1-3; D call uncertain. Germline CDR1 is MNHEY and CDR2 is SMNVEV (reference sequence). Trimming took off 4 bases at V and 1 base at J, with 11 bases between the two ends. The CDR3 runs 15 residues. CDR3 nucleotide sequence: TGTGCCAGCAGTTCAAACGAGTCATCTGGAAACACCATATATTTT. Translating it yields CASSSNESSGNTIYF.

The CDR3, as DNA: TGCGCCAGCAGCTACCGATCGACTAGCGGGAGTGGTGAGGGATTAAATGAGCAGTTCTTC. Amino acids: CASSYRSTSGSGEGLNEQFF. The V and J genes are TRBV5-1 and TRBJ2-1; 12 bases agree with TRBD2. CDR3 length: 20 residues. Germline-derived CDR1 and CDR2 are SGHRS and YFSETQ. J was trimmed by 7 bases and V by 3 bases; bases with no gene match: 20.

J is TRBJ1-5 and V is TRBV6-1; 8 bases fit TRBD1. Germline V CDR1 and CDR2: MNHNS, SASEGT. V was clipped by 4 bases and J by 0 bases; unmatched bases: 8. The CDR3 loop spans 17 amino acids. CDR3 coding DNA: TGTGCCAGCAGTGGTCAGGACAGGGTTCATAGCAATCAGCCCCAGCATTTT. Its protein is CASSGQDRVHSNQPQHF.

In nucleotides, the CDR3 is TGTGCCAGCAGAAGGGACAGGGGTTCGGATGGCTACACCTTC. Amino acids: CASRRDRGSDGYTF. The chain is built from TRBV6-1 and TRBJ1-2; 10 nucleotides align to TRBD1. The CDR3 has 14 amino acids. Germline-derived CDR1 and CDR2 are MNHNS and SASEGT. J gave up 6 bases and V 6 bases, and 7 bases lay outside the gene matches.

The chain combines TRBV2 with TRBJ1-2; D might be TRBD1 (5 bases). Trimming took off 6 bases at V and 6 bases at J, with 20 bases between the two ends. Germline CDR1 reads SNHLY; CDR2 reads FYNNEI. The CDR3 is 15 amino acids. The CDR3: CASSSTGLRRDGYTF. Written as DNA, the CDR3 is TGTGCCAGCAGCTCCACGGGACTCCGCCGGGATGGCTACACCTTC.

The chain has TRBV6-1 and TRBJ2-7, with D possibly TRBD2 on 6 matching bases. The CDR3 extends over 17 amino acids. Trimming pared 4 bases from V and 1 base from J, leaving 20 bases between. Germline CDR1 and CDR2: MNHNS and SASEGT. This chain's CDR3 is CASSVFVGGAISYEQYF. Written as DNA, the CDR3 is TGTGCCAGCAGTGTATTTGTGGGGGGTGCGATATCCTACGAGCAGTACTTC.

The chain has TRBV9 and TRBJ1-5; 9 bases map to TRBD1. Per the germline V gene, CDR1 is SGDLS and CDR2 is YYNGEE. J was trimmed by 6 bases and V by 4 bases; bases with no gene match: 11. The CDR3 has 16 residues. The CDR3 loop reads CASSPGGGQGTQPQHF. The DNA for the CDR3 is TGTGCCAGCAGCCCGGGCGGGGGACAGGGCACTCAGCCCCAGCATTTT.

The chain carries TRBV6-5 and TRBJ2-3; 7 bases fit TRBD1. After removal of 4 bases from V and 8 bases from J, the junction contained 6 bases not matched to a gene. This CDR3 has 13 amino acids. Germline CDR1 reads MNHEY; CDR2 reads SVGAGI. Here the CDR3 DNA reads TGTGCCAGCAGTTCCACAGGGGTGGGTACGCAGTATTTT. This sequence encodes CASSSTGVGTQYF.

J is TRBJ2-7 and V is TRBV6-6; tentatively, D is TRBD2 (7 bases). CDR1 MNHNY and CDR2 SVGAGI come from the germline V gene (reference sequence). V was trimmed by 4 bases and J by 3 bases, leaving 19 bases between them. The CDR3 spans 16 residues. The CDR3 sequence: CASSSHRGASYYEQYF. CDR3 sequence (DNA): TGTGCCAGCAGTTCCCATCGGGGGGCCTCCTACTACGAGCAGTACTTC.

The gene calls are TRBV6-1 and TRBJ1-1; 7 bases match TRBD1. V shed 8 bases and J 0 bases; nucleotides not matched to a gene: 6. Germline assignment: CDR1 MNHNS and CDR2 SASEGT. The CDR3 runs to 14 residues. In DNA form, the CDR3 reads TGTGCCAGCCACAGGGGCCTAATGAACACTGAAGCTTTCTTT. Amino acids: CASHRGLMNTEAFF.

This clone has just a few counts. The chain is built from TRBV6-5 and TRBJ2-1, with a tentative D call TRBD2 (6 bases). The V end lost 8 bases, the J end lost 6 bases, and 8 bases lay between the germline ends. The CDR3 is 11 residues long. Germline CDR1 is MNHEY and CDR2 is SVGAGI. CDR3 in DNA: TGTGCCAGCCGGGGGAGCAATGAGCAGTTCTTC. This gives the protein CASRGSNEQFF.

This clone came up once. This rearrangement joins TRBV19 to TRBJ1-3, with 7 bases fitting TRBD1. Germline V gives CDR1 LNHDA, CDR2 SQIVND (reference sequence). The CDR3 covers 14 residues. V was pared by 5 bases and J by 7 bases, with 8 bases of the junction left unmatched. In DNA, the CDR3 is TGTGCCAGTAGTGCCCGAGGACAGGTCAACACCATATATTTT. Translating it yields CASSARGQVNTIYF.

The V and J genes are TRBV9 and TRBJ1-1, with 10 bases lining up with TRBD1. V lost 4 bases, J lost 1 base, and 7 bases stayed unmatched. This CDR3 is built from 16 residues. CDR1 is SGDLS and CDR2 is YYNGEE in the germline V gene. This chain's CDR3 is CASSTRDRGSNTEAFF. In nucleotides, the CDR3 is TGTGCCAGCAGCACCCGGGACAGGGGCTCGAACACTGAAGCTTTCTTT.